A single sample gave rise to the 4 T cell receptor beta chains below, sequenced in a study of cytomegalovirus exposure and HLA in healthy donors. Primers included in the PCR were 60 Vbeta and 13 Jbeta primers. Clones were read by immunoSEQ multiplex PCR, and TCRdb kept only the in-frame ones, dropping some. The sample carries around 150,000 clones, nearly 80% recorded once. Sequencing input: PBMCs. All receptors come from a male donor in good health and CMV-seronegative.

CDR3 DNA: TGTGCCAGCAGCTTAATTGGGGAGAAAGAGACCCAGTACTTC. Protein sequence: CASSLIGEKETQYF. The genes are TRBV11-1 and TRBJ2-5, with D possibly being TRBD2 (5 bases). V lost 2 bases, J lost 3 bases, and 10 bases lay in between. This CDR3 has 14 residues. Germline CDR1 SGHAT, CDR2 FQDESV (reference sequence).

The J gene is TRBJ2-7, the V gene TRBV28; perhaps TRBD2 as D (6 bases). Trimming removed 9 bases from V and 0 bases from J, with 24 bases in between. The CDR3 runs 17 residues. In germline, CDR1 is MDHEN, CDR2 SYDVKM. The CDR3 region is CASTRGLHDRLSYEQYF. The DNA for the CDR3 is TGTGCCAGTACGCGGGGACTCCATGACCGCCTCTCCTACGAGCAGTACTTC.

V and J are TRBV7-2 and TRBJ2-5, with D possibly TRBD2 on 6 matching bases. CDR3 size: 13 residues. Trimming removed 1 base at V and 5 bases at J, with 8 bases between. The germline CDR1 and CDR2 sequences are SGHTA and FQGNSA. The CDR3 sequence: CASSLDRGETQYF. The CDR3 DNA follows: TGTGCCAGCAGCTTAGACCGGGGGGAGACCCAGTACTTC.

A single count supports this clone. This chain joins TRBV5-1 and TRBJ2-2; perhaps TRBD1 as D (5 bases). This CDR3 is built from 14 residues. V was trimmed by 0 bases and J by 4 bases, leaving 7 bases between them. Germline CDR1 reads SGHRS; CDR2 reads YFSETQ. CDR3 loop: CASSLDRRTGELFF. CDR3 coding DNA: TGCGCCAGCAGCTTGGACAGGCGCACCGGGGAGCTGTTTTTT.